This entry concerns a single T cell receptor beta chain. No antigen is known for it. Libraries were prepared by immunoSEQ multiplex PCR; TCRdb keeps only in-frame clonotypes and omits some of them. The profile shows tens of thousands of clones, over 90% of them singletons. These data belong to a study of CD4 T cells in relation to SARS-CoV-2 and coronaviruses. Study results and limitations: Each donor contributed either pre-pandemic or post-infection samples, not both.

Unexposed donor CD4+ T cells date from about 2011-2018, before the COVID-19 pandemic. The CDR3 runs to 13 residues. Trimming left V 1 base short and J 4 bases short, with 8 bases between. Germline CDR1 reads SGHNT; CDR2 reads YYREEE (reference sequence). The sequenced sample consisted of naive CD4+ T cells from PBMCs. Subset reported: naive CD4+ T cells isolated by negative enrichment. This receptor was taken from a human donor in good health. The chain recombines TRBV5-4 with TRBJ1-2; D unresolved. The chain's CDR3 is CASSLPDGYGYTF. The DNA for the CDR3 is TGTGCCAGCAGCTTGCCGGACGGCTATGGCTACACCTTC.